The 4 T cell receptor beta chains listed next were all sequenced from one sample in a study of blood T cell repertoires in COVID-19 (dated by TCRdb to 2020 to 2022). Libraries came from the immunoSEQ multiplex PCR assay. Held by TCRdb, this immuneACCESS table contains in-frame sequences only and omits some clones. Under half of the omission traces to an unresolved V gene where checked; the cause of the rest is unknown. Recorded for this sample are about 300,000 clones; less than 85% of them occurred a single time. The ten largest clones represent more than 1.1% of the sample. The sample consisted of peripheral blood. The source is a human donor with COVID-19, enrolled during active disease. The donor label of this sample is uncertain.

Only a few counts were recorded for this clone. J is TRBJ2-1 and V is TRBV11-2, with a weak D call TRBD1 (6 bases). V lost 4 bases to trimming and J lost 4 bases, with 14 bases between them. This CDR3 comprises 15 residues. Germline V lookup: CDR1 SGHAT, CDR2 FQNNGV. The CDR3 DNA reads as TGTGCCAGCAGCTCCGTCAGGGGAATTTACAATGAGCAGTTCTTC. As protein: CASSSVRGIYNEQFF.

The chain links TRBV12-3 or TRBV12-4 to TRBJ1-2; D gene uncertain. CDR3 length: 13 amino acids. Trimming stripped 5 bases from V and 7 bases from J, with 14 bases between. The CDR3 bases are TGTGCCAGCAGTCTCACGGAGGGAGGTGGCTACACCTTC. Its protein product is CASSLTEGGGYTF.

This chain connects TRBV14 to TRBJ2-7; 8 nucleotides line up with TRBD1. V shed 0 bases, J shed 3 bases, and the junction held 10 bases outside the gene matches. CDR1 is SGHDN and CDR2 is FVKESK in the germline V gene. The CDR3 has 17 amino acids. CDR3 nucleotide sequence: TGTGCCAGCAGCCAAGATCCCCGGCTCAGGGGGCTCTACGAGCAGTACTTC. Its protein is CASSQDPRLRGLYEQYF.

This chain connects TRBV10-2 to TRBJ2-2, with 9 bases aligning to TRBD2. The V gene end was trimmed by 2 bases and the J gene end by 5 bases; junction bases not matched to a gene: 9. This CDR3 has 17 amino acids. Germline-derived CDR1 and CDR2 are WSHSY and SAAADI. The DNA for the CDR3 is TGCGCCAGCAGTGAGAAGTCGGGACTAGCTATAACCGGGGAGCTGTTTTTT. Translated, it gives CASSEKSGLAITGELFF.